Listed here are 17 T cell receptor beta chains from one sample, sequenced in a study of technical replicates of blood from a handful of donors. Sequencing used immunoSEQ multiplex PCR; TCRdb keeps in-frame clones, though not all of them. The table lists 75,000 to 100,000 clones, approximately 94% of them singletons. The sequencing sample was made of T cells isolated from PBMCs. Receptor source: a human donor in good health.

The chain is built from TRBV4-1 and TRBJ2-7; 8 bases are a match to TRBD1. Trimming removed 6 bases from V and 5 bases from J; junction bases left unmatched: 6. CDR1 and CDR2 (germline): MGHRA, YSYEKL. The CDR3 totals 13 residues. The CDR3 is CASSPQGAHEQYF. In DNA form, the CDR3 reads TGCGCCAGCAGTCCCCAGGGGGCACACGAGCAGTACTTC.

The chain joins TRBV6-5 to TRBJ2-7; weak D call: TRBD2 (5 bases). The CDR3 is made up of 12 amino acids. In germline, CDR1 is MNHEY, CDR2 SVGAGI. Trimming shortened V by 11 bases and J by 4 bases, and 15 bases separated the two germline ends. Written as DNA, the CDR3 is TGTGCCTCGGGGTTCAGTTTTTACGAGCAGTACTTC. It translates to CASGFSFYEQYF.

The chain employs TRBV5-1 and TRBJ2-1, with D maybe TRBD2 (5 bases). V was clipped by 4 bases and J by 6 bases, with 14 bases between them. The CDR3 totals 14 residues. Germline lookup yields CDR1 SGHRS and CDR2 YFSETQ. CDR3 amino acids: CASSLDGIGNEQFF. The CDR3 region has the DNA TGCGCCAGCAGCCTGGACGGGATCGGCAATGAGCAGTTCTTC.

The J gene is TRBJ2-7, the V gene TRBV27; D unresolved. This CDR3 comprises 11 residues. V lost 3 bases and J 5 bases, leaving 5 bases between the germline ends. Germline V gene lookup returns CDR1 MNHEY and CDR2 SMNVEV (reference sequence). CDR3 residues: CASSFSDEQYF. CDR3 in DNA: TGTGCCAGCAGTTTCAGCGACGAGCAGTACTTC.

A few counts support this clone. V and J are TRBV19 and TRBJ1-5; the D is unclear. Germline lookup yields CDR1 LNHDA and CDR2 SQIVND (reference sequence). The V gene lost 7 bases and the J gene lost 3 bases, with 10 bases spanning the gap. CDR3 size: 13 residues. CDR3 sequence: CASTRHNNQPQHF. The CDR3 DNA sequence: TGTGCCAGTACGCGACACAACAATCAGCCCCAGCATTTT.

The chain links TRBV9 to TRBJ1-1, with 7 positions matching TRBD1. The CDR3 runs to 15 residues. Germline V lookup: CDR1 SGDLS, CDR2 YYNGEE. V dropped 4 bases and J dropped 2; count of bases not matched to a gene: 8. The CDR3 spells CASSTRGTANTEAFF. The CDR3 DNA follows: TGTGCCAGCAGCACCCGAGGGACAGCTAACACTGAAGCTTTCTTT.

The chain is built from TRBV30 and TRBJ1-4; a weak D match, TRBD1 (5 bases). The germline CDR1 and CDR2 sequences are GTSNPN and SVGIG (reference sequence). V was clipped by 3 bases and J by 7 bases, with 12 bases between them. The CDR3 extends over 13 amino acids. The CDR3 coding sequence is TGTGCCTGGAGACAGGAGGGCGTTGAAAAACTGTTTTTT. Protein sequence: CAWRQEGVEKLFF. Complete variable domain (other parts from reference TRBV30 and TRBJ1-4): SQTIHQWPATLVQPVGSPLSLECTVEGTSNPNLYWYRQAAGRGLQLLFYSVGIGQISSEVPQNLSASRPQDRQFILSSKKLLLSDSGFYLCAWRQEGVEKLFFGSGTQLSVL.

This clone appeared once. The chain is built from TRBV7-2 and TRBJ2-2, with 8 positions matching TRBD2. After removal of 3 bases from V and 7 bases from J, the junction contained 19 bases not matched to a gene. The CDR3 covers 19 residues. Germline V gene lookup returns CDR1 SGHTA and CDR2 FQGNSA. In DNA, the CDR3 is TGTGCCAGCAGCTTTTGGGCCCCCCAGCGGGAGTACGGGCACGGGGAGCTGTTTTTT. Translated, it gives CASSFWAPQREYGHGELFF. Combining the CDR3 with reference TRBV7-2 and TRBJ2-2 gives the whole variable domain GAGVSQSPSNKVTEKGKDVELRCDPISGHTALYWYRQSLGQGLEFLIYFQGNSAPDKSGLPSDRFSAERTGGSVSTLTIQRTQQEDSAVYLCASSFWAPQREYGHGELFFGEGSRLTVL.

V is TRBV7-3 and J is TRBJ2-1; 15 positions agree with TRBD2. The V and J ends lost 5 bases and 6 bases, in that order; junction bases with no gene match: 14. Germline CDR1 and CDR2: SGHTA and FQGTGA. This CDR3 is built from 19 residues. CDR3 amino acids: CASSPGLGLAGGIGNEQFF. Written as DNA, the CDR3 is TGTGCCAGCAGCCCCGGGTTGGGACTAGCGGGAGGAATAGGCAATGAGCAGTTCTTC.

CDR3 amino acids: CASSYVSTRFYNEQFF. For the CDR3, the DNA is TGTGCCAGCAGTTACGTCAGTACCCGATTTTACAATGAGCAGTTCTTC. The rearrangement joins TRBV6-6 to TRBJ2-1, with no clear D. Trimming removed 2 bases at V and 4 bases at J, with 15 bases between. CDR1 is MNHNY, CDR2 SVGAGI, per germline (reference sequence). The CDR3 extends over 16 amino acids.

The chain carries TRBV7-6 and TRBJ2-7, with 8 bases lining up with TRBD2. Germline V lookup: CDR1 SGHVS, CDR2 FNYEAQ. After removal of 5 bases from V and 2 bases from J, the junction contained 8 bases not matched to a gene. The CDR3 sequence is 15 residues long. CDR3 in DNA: TGTGCCAGCAGCCGAAGCCCAGCGGGAGCCTACGAGCAGTACTTC. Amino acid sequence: CASSRSPAGAYEQYF.

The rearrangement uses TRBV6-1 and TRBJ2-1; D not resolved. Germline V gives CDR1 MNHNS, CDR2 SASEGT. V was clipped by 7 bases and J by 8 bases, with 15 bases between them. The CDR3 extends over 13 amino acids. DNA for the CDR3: TGTGCCAGCACATTCACGGGTTTCGATGAGCAGTTCTTC. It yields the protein CASTFTGFDEQFF.

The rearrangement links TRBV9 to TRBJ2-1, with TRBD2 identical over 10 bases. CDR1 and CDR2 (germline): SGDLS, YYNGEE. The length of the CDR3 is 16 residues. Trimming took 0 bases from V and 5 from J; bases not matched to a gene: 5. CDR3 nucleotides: TGTGCCAGCAGCGTAGAACGGACTAGCGGTCACAATGAGCAGTTCTTC. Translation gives CASSVERTSGHNEQFF.

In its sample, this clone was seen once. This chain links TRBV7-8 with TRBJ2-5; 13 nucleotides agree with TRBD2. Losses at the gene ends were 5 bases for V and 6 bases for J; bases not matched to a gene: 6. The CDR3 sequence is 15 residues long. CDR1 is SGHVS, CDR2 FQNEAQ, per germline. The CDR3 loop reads CASSRLAGGGKTQYF. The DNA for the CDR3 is TGTGCCAGCAGCCGACTAGCGGGAGGAGGGAAGACCCAGTACTTC. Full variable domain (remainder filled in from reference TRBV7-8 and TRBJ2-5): GAGVSQSPRYKVAKRGQDVALRCDPISGHVSLFWYQQALGQGPEFLTYFQNEAQLDKSGLPSDRFFAERPEGSVSTLKIQRTQQEDSAVYLCASSRLAGGGKTQYFGPGTRLLVL.

This CDR3 reads CASSSDTYSGNTIYF. The CDR3 bases are TGTGCCAGCAGTTCGGACACATACTCTGGAAACACCATATATTTT. This rearrangement joins TRBV28 to TRBJ1-3; a weak D match, TRBD1 (5 bases). Germline loops: CDR1 MDHEN, CDR2 SYDVKM. V lost 4 bases and J lost 0, with 10 bases in between. The CDR3 is made up of 15 amino acids.

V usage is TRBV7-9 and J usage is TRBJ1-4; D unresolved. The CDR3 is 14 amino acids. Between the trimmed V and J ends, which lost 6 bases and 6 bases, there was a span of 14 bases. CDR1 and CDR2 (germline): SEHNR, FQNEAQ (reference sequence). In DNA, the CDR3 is TGTGCCAGCAGGATAGGCGGAGCTTATGAAAAACTGTTTTTT. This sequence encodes CASRIGGAYEKLFF.

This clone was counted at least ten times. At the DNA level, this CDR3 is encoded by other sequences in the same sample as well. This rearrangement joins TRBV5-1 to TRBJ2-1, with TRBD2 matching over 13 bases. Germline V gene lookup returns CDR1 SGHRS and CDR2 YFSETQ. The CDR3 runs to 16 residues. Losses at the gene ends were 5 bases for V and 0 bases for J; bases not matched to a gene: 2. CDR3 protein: CASSRTSGSSYNEQFF. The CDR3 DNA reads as TGCGCCAGCAGTCGGACTAGCGGGAGCTCCTACAATGAGCAGTTCTTC.